The sequence of this T cell receptor (beta chain) was determined in a study of response to subunit inactivated influenza vaccine. General study points: It was suggested by the authors that few new T cells are recruited by each seasonal influenza vaccination.

Germline V gene sequence: CDR1 DFQATT, CDR2 SNEGSKA (reference sequence). Trimming stripped 4 bases from V and 1 base from J, with 19 bases between. The CDR3 is 16 residues long. For this clonotype: Its antigen is still unknown.

TCRdb recomputed calls from the RT-PCR reads with MiXCR, one row per CDR3 protein. The sample records fewer than 650,000 distinct CDR3 sequences, roughly 13% being singletons. The sequencing here drew on PBMCs from blood, taken 45 days after vaccination. V is TRBV20-1 and J is TRBJ1-1, with D unresolved. This clonotype was sampled from a man aged 50-60 years who received an inactivated influenza vaccine. This CDR3 reads CSAKNYLEGANTEAFF. CDR3 coding DNA: TGCAGTGCTAAAAACTACCTTGAAGGTGCGAACACTGAAGCTTTCTTT.